A single sample is the source of the 18 T cell receptor beta chains below, sequenced in a study of CD8+ T cells in alopecia areata. Extracted RNA was reverse transcribed into cDNA, the sequencing template. The protocol was immunoSEQ multiplex PCR, while the TCRdb copy is restricted to in-frame clones and leaves out a portion. The data show 150,000 to 200,000 clones, about 55% seen once. Treatment reported: oral pan-JAK inhibitor, 5-10 mg twice daily. The sample here was CD8+ T cells sorted from blood, taken at week 24, from a patient treated with tofacitinib. These receptors were obtained from a human donor with alopecia areata.

This clone was found a few times. The rearrangement links TRBV29-1 to TRBJ1-2; tentative D call: TRBD1 (5 bases). Trimming took 0 bases from V and 4 from J, leaving 12 bases between them. Germline V gene lookup returns CDR1 SQVTM and CDR2 ANQGSEA. The CDR3 is made up of 14 amino acids. CDR3 bases: TGCAGCGTTGAAGAGAGCGGGACGGGCTATGGCTACACCTTC. It is translated as CSVEESGTGYGYTF.

This clone was recorded a few times. V and J are TRBV11-2 and TRBJ2-1, with 7 bases that match TRBD2. Germline V gene lookup returns CDR1 SGHAT and CDR2 FQNNGV. V lost 6 bases and J lost 0; bases outside the gene matches: 2. The CDR3 loop spans 14 amino acids. The chain's CDR3 is CASRPSGSYNEQFF. In DNA form, the CDR3 reads TGTGCCAGCAGACCTAGCGGCTCCTACAATGAGCAGTTCTTC.

Many counts were recorded for this clone. V usage is TRBV6-5 and J usage is TRBJ2-3; 8 bases are a match to TRBD1. The CDR3 extends over 15 amino acids. The V gene end was trimmed by 6 bases and the J gene end by 4 bases; junction bases not matched to a gene: 9. The germline V gene has CDR1 MNHEY and CDR2 SVGAGI. CDR3 sequence (DNA): TGTGCCAGCAGACACTTTTCAGGGGGCCCAGATACGCAGTATTTT. It is translated as CASRHFSGGPDTQYF.

V usage is TRBV29-1 and J usage is TRBJ2-7, with D maybe TRBD2 (5 bases). V lost 3 bases and J lost 3, with 6 bases in between. Germline CDR1 is SQVTM and CDR2 is ANQGSEA. CDR3 size: 11 residues. CDR3 nucleotides: TGCAGCGTTGATGAGGGCTACGAGCAGTACTTC. This sequence encodes CSVDEGYEQYF.

J is TRBJ2-6 and V is TRBV30; D possibly corresponds to TRBD1 (7 bases). The germline gives CDR1 GTSNPN, CDR2 SVGIG (reference sequence). V shed 4 bases and J shed 3 bases, with 10 bases lying between them. There are 14 residues in the CDR3. CDR3 sequence: CAWTGGSGANVLTF. For the CDR3, the DNA is TGTGCCTGGACAGGGGGGAGTGGGGCCAACGTCCTGACTTTC.

The chain combines TRBV12-5 with TRBJ1-1; no clear D. CDR3 length equals 11 residues. V was shortened by 1 base and J by 11 bases, with 8 bases between the two germline ends. Germline assignment: CDR1 LGHNT and CDR2 FRNRAP. CDR3: CASGLGEQAFF. The CDR3 DNA reads TGTGCTAGTGGTTTGGGGGAGCAGGCTTTCTTT.

The chain carries TRBV12-5 and TRBJ1-1; unclear D gene. The CDR3 has 11 amino acids. CDR1 and CDR2 from the germline V gene are LGHNT and FRNRAP. The V end lost 0 bases, the J end lost 7 bases, and 3 bases lay between the germline ends. The CDR3 loop is CASGLVGEAFF. As DNA, the CDR3 is TGTGCTAGTGGTTTGGTGGGTGAAGCTTTCTTT.

In this sample, this clone turned up once. The chain has TRBV27 and TRBJ2-1, with a possible D match to TRBD1 (6 bases). Germline values: CDR1 MNHEY, CDR2 SMNVEV (reference sequence). The CDR3 is made up of 15 amino acids. V dropped 2 bases and J dropped 4 bases, with 12 bases sitting between them. In DNA form, the CDR3 reads TGTGCCAGCAGTTTACTTGGACAGAGATACAATGAGCAGTTCTTC. Protein: CASSLLGQRYNEQFF.

The chain joins TRBV11-2 to TRBJ2-5, with 12 nucleotides matching TRBD2. Trimming took 6 bases from V and 4 from J; bases not matched to a gene: 6. The CDR3 has 15 residues. The germline CDR1 and CDR2 sequences are SGHAT and FQNNGV. In nucleotides, the CDR3 is TGTGCCAGCAGAAGAACTAGCGGGGGGCTAGAGACCCAGTACTTC. It is translated as CASRRTSGGLETQYF.

The chain employs TRBV4-3 and TRBJ1-1; TRBD1 is a possible D gene (5 bases). V shed 1 base and J shed 5 bases, with 17 bases lying between them. Germline assignment: CDR1 LGHNA and CDR2 YSLEER. The CDR3 spans 16 residues. In DNA, the CDR3 is TGCGCCAGCAGCCAAGGGGGTTGGGGGGACGGGACTGAAGCTTTCTTT. The encoded protein is CASSQGGWGDGTEAFF.

This rearrangement joins TRBV5-6 to TRBJ1-1; 7 nucleotides line up with TRBD1. With V trimmed by 3 bases and J by 11 bases, 7 bases remained unmatched. This CDR3 is 12 amino acids long. The germline V gene has CDR1 SGHDT and CDR2 YYEEEE. The CDR3 sequence is CASSSTTGPAFF. CDR3 DNA: TGTGCCAGCAGCTCGACGACAGGGCCGGCTTTCTTT.

A few counts support this clone. This chain connects TRBV29-1 to TRBJ2-6; 11 nucleotides align to TRBD1. Germline V gene sequence: CDR1 SQVTM, CDR2 ANQGSEA. V trimming: 6 bases; J trimming: 3 bases; junction bases outside the gene matches: 7. There are 16 residues in the CDR3. CDR3 in DNA: TGCAGCGTCGCCGGACAGGGGGCGGTTGGGGCCAACGTCCTGACTTTC. This gives the protein CSVAGQGAVGANVLTF.

J is TRBJ2-5 and V is TRBV7-6; D may be TRBD2 (6 bases). Germline CDR1 is SGHVS and CDR2 is FNYEAQ. The CDR3 covers 13 residues. V lost 5 bases and J lost 4, with 11 bases in between. The CDR3 region has the DNA TGTGCCAGCAGCCAGACTAGGGGAGAGACCCAGTACTTC. Protein sequence: CASSQTRGETQYF.

This sequence joins TRBV19 and TRBJ2-3, with 9 bases aligning to TRBD2. Germline-derived CDR1 and CDR2 are LNHDA and SQIVND (reference sequence). V gave up 3 bases and J gave up 1 base; unmatched junction bases: 2. CDR3 length: 15 residues. The CDR3 nucleotides are TGTGCCAGTAGTATTATAGCGGGGGGCACAGATACGCAGTATTTT. Protein: CASSIIAGGTDTQYF.

This clone was picked up many times. The chain couples TRBV19 to TRBJ2-1, with 7 bases that match TRBD2. Looked up from germline, CDR1 is LNHDA and CDR2 is SQIVND (reference sequence). The J segment lost 7 bases and the V segment lost 4 bases, leaving 10 bases of the junction unmatched. This CDR3 has 15 amino acids. CDR3 sequence reads: CASSRGGLVLNEQFF. The DNA for the CDR3 is TGTGCCAGTAGTAGGGGTGGACTAGTCCTAAATGAGCAGTTCTTC.

A few counts support this clone. The chain combines TRBV7-9 with TRBJ1-2; D is ambiguous. V lost 0 bases and J lost 8, with 16 bases in between. Germline CDR1 and CDR2: SEHNR and FQNEAQ (reference sequence). This CDR3 comprises 15 residues. The CDR3 sequence: CASSLAVGGPEGYTF. CDR3 coding DNA: TGTGCCAGCAGCTTAGCCGTCGGCGGGCCCGAAGGCTACACCTTC.

This clone was seen a handful of times. The chain joins TRBV4-1 to TRBJ1-2; 7 bases align to TRBD1. The ends lost 3 bases at V and 7 bases at J; junction bases unmatched: 8. CDR3 length: 14 residues. Per germline, CDR1 MGHRA and CDR2 YSYEKL. CDR3 region: CASSQSTGSLGYTF. The CDR3, as DNA: TGCGCCAGCAGCCAGTCGACAGGGTCCCTTGGCTACACCTTC.

V and J are TRBV29-1 and TRBJ2-6, with 8 bases identical to TRBD2. CDR3 length equals 18 residues. The trim removed 5 bases at V and 3 bases at J, leaving 15 bases unmatched. Germline CDR1 is SQVTM and CDR2 is ANQGSEA. In nucleotides, the CDR3 is TGCAGCGTTAGAAGCGGGGGACGTCAAGGCTTTGGGGCCAACGTCCTGACTTTC. This codes for CSVRSGGRQGFGANVLTF. The full variable domain, with the rest looked up from reference TRBV29-1 and TRBJ2-6, is SAVISQKPSRDICQRGTSLTIQCQVDSQVTMMFWYRQQPGQSLTLIATANQGSEATYESGFVIDKFPISRPNLTFSTLTVSNMSPEDSSIYLCSVRSGGRQGFGANVLTFGAGSRLTVL.